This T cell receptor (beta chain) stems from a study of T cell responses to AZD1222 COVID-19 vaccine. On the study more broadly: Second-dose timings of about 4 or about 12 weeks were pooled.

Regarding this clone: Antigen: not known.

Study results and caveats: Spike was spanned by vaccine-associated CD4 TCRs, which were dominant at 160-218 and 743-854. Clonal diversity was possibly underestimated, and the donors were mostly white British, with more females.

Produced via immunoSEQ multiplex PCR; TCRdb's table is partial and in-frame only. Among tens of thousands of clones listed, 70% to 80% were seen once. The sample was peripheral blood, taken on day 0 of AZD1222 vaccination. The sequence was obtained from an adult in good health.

CDR3 residues: CASRVQGENEQFF. In DNA, the CDR3 is TGTGCCAGCAGAGTACAGGGGGAGAATGAGCAGTTCTTC. This chain uses TRBV12-3 or TRBV12-4 with TRBJ2-1, with 8 bases that match TRBD1. Trimming took 6 bases from V and 7 from J; bases not matched to a gene: 5. The CDR3 contains 13 residues.